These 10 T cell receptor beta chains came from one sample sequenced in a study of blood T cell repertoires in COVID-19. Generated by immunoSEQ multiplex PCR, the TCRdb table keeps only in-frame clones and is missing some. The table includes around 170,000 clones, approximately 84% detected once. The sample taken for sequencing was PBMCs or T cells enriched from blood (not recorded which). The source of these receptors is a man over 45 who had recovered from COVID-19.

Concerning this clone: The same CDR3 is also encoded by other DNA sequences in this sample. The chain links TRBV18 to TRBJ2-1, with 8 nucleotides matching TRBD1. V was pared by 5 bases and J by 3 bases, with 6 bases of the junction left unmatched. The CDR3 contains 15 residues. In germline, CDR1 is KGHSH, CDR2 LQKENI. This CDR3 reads CASSAGQGGYNEQFF. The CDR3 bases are TGTGCCAGCTCAGCAGGACAGGGAGGCTACAATGAGCAGTTCTTC.

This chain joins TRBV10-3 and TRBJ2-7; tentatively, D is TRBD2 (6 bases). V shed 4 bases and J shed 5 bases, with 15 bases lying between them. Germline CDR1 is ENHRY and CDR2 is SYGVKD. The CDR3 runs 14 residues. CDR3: CAISVPSAGNEQYF. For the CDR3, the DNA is TGTGCCATCAGTGTGCCCAGCGCGGGGAACGAGCAGTACTTC.

The CDR3 DNA sequence: TGTGCCAGCATGGAGACAACTAATGAAAAACTGTTTTTT. Amino acid sequence: CASMETTNEKLFF. V usage is TRBV6-5 and J usage is TRBJ1-4; D remains unclear. Trimming shortened V by 7 bases and J by 0 bases, and 6 bases separated the two germline ends. Germline CDR1 and CDR2: MNHEY and SVGAGI. The CDR3 length is 13 residues.

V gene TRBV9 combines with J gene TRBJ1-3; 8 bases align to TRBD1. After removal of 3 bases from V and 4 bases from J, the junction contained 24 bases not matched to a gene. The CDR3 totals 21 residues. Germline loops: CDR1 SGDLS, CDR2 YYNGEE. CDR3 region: CASSGPRTGHRSGSAGNTIYF. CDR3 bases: TGTGCCAGCAGCGGCCCTCGGACAGGGCATCGCTCGGGGTCAGCAGGAAACACCATATATTTT.

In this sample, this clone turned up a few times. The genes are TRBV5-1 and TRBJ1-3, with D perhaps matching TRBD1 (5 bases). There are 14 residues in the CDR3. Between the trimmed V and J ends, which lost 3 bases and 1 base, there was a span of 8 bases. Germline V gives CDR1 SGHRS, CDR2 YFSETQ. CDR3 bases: TGCGCCAGCAGCTCGGGGGGGTCTGGAAACACCATATATTTT. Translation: CASSSGGSGNTIYF.

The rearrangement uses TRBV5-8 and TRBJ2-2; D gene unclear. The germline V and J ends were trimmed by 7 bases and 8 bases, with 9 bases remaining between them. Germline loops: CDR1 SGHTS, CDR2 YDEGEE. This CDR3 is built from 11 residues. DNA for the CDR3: TGTGCCAGCCGTTTGAGGGGGGAGCTGTTTTTT. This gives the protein CASRLRGELFF.

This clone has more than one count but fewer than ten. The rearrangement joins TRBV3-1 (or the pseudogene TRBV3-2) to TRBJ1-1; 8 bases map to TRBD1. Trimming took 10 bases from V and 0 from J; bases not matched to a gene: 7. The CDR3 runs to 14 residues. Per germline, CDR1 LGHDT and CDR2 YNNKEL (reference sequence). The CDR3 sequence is CATCQGALNTEAFF. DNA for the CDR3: TGTGCCACCTGTCAGGGGGCCCTGAACACTGAAGCTTTCTTT.

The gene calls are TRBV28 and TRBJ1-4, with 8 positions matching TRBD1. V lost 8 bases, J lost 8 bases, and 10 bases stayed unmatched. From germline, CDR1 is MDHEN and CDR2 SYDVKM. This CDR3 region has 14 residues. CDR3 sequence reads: CASFGQGAGEKLFF. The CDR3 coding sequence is TGTGCCAGCTTTGGACAGGGCGCGGGGGAAAAACTGTTTTTT.

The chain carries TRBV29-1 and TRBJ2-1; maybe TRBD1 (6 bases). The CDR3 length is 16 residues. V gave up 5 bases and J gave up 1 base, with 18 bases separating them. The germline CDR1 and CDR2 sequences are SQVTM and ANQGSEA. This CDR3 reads CSVTPPTGKSYNEQFF. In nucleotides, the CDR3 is TGCAGCGTTACCCCTCCGACAGGAAAGTCCTACAATGAGCAGTTCTTC.

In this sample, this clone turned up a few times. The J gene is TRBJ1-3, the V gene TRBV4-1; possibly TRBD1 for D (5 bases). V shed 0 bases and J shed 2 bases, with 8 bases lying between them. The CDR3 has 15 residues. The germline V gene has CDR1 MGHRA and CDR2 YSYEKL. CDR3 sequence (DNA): TGCGCCAGCAGCCAAGATCCAGGGACTGGAAACACCATATATTTT. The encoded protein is CASSQDPGTGNTIYF.